These T cell receptor beta chains were read from a single sample in a study of control samples from healthy donors and cancer patients. The protocol was immunoSEQ multiplex PCR, while the TCRdb copy is restricted to in-frame clones and leaves out a portion. Among approximately 150,000 clones listed, 96% were seen once. Sequenced input: blood. The receptors shown here come from a woman aged 30 to 39 in good health. Both conserved end residues are part of each CDR3. Each record gives: J gene, V gene, clone size, D gene, CDR3 protein, CDR3 DNA. D genes are given only for firm matches. For some rows the clone size is stated as once, few or many, or as a class when expanded; others skip it.

J: TRBJ2-7
V: TRBV6-1
size: -
D: TRBD1
CDR3: CASSEARGTGTVDEQYF
DNA: TGTGCCAGCAGTGAAGCAAGAGGGACAGGCACGGTGGACGAGCAGTACTTC

J: TRBJ2-2
V: TRBV19
size: -
D: TRBD1
CDR3: CASSTDNRGTGELFF
DNA: TGTGCCAGTAGTACAGACAACAGGGGTACCGGGGAGCTGTTTTTT

J: TRBJ1-2
V: TRBV28
size: -
D: -
CDR3: CASSPKGTYGYTF
DNA: TGTGCCAGCAGCCCGAAGGGGACCTATGGCTACACCTTC

J: TRBJ2-7
V: TRBV6-1
size: -
D: TRBD2
CDR3: CASSDLAGVFEQYF
DNA: TGTGCCAGCAGTGACCTAGCGGGAGTGTTCGAGCAGTACTTC

J: TRBJ1-4
V: TRBV7-2
size: -
D: -
CDR3: CASSLFGRFATNEKLFF
DNA: TGTGCCAGCAGCTTATTTGGCCGCTTTGCAACTAATGAAAAACTGTTTTTT

J: TRBJ2-1
V: TRBV9
size: -
D: TRBD2
CDR3: CASSDRLAAIYNEQFF
DNA: TGTGCCAGCAGCGACAGACTAGCGGCCATCTACAATGAGCAGTTCTTC

J: TRBJ1-2
V: TRBV15
size: -
D: -
CDR3: CATSRGRSINPYGYTF
DNA: TGTGCCACCAGCAGGGGGAGGAGTATTAACCCCTATGGCTACACCTTC

J: TRBJ2-7
V: TRBV6-2/TRBV6-3
size: once
D: TRBD2
CDR3: CASSSGGTLYEQYF
DNA: TGTGCCAGCAGTTCGGGAGGAACGCTCTACGAGCAGTACTTC

J: TRBJ2-1
V: TRBV4-1
size: -
D: TRBD2
CDR3: CASSPRAGGPGNEQFF
DNA: TGCGCCAGCAGCCCTAGAGCGGGAGGGCCGGGGAATGAGCAGTTCTTC

J: TRBJ1-4
V: TRBV6-1
size: -
D: TRBD1
CDR3: CASSEATGGQEKLFF
DNA: TGTGCCAGCAGTGAGGCGACAGGGGGCCAAGAAAAACTGTTTTTT

J: TRBJ2-1
V: TRBV5-1
size: -
D: -
CDR3: CASSLGRGPTNEQFF
DNA: TGCGCCAGCAGCCTGGGCCGAGGCCCTACCAATGAGCAGTTCTTC

J: TRBJ2-2
V: TRBV24-1
size: -
D: -
CDR3: CATVADSNTGELFF
DNA: TGTGCCACTGTAGCTGACTCGAACACCGGGGAGCTGTTTTTT

J: TRBJ2-7
V: TRBV5-5
size: -
D: TRBD1
CDR3: CASSWGTGQYEQYF
DNA: TGTGCCAGCAGCTGGGGGACAGGCCAATACGAGCAGTACTTC